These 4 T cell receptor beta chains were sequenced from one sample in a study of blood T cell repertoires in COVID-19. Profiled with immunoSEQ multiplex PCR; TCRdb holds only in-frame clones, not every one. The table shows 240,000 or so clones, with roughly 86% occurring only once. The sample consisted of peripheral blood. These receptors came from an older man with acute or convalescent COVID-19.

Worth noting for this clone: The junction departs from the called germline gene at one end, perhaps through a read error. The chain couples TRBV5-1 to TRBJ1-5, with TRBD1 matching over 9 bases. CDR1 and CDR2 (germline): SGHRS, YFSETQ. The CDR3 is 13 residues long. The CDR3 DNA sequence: TGCGCCAGCAGCTTGGGGGGACAGGGTAAACAGAATTTT. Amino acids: CASSLGGQGKQNF.

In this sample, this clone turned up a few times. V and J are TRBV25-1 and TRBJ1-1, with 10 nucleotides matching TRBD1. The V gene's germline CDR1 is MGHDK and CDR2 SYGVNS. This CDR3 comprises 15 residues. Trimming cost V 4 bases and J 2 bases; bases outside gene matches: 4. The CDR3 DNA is TGTGCCAGCAGTGGACAGGGGGCCCGAAACACTGAAGCTTTCTTT. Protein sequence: CASSGQGARNTEAFF. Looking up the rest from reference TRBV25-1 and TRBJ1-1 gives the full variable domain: EADIYQTPRYLVIGTGKKITLECSQTMGHDKMYWYQQDPGMELHLIHYSYGVNSTEKGDLSSESTVSRIRTEHFPLTLESARPSHTSQYLCASSGQGARNTEAFFGQGTRLTVV.

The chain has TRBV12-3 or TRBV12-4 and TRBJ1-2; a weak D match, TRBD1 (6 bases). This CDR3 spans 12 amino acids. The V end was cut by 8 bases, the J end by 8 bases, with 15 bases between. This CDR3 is CASGIGGGGYTF. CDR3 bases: TGTGCCAGCGGTATAGGGGGAGGGGGCTACACCTTC.

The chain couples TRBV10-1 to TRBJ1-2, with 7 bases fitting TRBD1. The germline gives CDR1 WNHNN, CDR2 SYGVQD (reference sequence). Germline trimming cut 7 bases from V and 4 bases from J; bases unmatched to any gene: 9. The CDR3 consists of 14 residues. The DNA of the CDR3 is TGCGCCAGCACCCTGGACAGGCACCTCTATGGCTACACCTTC. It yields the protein CASTLDRHLYGYTF.